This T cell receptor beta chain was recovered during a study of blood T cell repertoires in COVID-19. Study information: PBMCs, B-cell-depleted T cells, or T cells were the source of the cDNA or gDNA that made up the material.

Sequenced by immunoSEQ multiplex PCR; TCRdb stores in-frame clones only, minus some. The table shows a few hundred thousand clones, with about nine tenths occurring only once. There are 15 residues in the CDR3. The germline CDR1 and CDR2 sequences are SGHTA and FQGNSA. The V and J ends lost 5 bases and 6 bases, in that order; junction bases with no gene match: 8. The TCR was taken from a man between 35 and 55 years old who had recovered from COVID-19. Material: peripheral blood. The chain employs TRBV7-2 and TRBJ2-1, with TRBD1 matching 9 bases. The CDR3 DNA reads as TGTGCCAGCAGCCCGCCCGGGACAGGGATCAATGAGCAGTTCTTC. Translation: CASSPPGTGINEQFF.